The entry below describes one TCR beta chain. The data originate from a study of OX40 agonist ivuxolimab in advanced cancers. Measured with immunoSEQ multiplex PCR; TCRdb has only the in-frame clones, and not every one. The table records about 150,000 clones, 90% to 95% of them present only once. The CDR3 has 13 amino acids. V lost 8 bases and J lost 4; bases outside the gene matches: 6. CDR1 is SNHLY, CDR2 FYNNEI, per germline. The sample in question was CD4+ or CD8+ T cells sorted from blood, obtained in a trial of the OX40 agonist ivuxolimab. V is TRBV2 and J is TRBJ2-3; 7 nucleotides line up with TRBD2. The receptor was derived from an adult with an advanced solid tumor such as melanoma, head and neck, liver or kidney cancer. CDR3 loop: CASPLATADTQYF. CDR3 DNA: TGTGCCAGCCCACTAGCGACCGCAGATACGCAGTATTTT.